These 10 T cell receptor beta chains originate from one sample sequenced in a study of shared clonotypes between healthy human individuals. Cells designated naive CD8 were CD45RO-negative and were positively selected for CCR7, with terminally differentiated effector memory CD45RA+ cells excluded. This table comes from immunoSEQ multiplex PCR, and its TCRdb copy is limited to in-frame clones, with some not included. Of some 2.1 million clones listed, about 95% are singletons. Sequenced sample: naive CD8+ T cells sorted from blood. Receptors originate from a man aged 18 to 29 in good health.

The CDR3: CASLPWTANTEAFF. In DNA, the CDR3 is TGTGCCAGCCTCCCGTGGACAGCAAACACTGAAGCTTTCTTT. J is TRBJ1-1 and V is TRBV2, with a tentative D call TRBD1 (6 bases). The V end lost 8 bases, the J end lost 2 bases, and 15 bases lay between the germline ends. Germline V lookup: CDR1 SNHLY, CDR2 FYNNEI. The CDR3 is made up of 14 amino acids.

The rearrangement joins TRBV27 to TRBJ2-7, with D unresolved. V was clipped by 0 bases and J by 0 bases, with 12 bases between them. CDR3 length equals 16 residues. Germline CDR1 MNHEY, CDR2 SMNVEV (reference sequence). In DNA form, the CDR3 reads TGTGCCAGCAGTTTATCCGAAGGCATGGCCTCCTACGAGCAGTACTTC. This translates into CASSLSEGMASYEQYF.

CDR3 bases: TGTGCCAGCAGTGGCGCTTCGACTAGCCGCTTCTACGAGCAGTACTTC. Translating it yields CASSGASTSRFYEQYF. This chain uses TRBV6-1 with TRBJ2-7, with 7 positions matching TRBD2. Germline CDR1 MNHNS, CDR2 SASEGT. After removal of 4 bases from V and 3 bases from J, the junction contained 12 bases not matched to a gene. The CDR3 loop spans 16 amino acids.

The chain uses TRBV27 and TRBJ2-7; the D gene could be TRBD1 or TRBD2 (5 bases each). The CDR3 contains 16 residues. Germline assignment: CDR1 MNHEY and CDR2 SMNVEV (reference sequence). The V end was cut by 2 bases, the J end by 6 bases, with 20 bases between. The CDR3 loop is CASSLQGRAGSSEQYF. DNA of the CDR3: TGTGCCAGCAGTTTACAGGGACGCGCAGGATCATCCGAGCAGTACTTC.

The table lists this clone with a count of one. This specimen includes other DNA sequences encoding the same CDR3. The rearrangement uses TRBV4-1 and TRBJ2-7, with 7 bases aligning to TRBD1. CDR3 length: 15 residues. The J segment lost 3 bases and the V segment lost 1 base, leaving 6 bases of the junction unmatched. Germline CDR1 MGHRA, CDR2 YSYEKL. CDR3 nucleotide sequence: TGCGCCAGCAGCCAAGTTTCGTCAGGGGGCTACGAGCAGTACTTC. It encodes CASSQVSSGGYEQYF.

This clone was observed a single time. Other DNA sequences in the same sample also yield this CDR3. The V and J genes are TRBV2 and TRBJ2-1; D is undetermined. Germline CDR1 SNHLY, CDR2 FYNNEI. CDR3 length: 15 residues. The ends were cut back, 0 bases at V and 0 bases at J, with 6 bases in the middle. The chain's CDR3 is CASSEAANSYNEQFF. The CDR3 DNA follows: TGTGCCAGCAGTGAAGCAGCGAACTCCTACAATGAGCAGTTCTTC.

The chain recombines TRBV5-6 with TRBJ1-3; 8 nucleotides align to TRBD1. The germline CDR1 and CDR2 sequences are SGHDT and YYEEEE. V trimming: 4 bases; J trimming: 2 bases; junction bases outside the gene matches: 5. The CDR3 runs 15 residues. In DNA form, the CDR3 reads TGTGCCAGCAGCGGACAGGGATGGCCTGGAAACACCATATATTTT. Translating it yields CASSGQGWPGNTIYF.

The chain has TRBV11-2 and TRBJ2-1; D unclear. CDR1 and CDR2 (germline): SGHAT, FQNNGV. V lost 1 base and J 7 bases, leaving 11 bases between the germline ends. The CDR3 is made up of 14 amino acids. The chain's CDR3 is CASSLGRLVNEQFF. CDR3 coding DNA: TGTGCCAGCAGCTTAGGGCGGCTAGTGAATGAGCAGTTCTTC.

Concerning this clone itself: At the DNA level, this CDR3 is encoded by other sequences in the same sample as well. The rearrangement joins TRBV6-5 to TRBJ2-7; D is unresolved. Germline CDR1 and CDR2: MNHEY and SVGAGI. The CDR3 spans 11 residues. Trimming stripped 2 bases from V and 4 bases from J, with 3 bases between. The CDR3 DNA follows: TGTGCCAGCAGTTACCTTTACGAGCAGTACTTC. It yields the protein CASSYLYEQYF.

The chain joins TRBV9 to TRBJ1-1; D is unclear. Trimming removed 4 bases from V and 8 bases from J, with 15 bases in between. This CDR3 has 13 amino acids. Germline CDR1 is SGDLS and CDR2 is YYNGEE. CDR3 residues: CASSPQPQDEAFF. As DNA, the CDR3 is TGTGCCAGCAGCCCCCAGCCTCAGGACGAAGCTTTCTTT. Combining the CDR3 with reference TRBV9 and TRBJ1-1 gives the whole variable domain DSGVTQTPKHLITATGQRVTLRCSPRSGDLSVYWYQQSLDQGLQFLIQYYNGEERAKGNILERFSAQQFPDLHSELNLSSLELGDSALYFCASSPQPQDEAFFGQGTRLTVV.